This passage covers 7 T cell receptor beta chains from one sample sequenced in a study of CD8 T cells in Susac syndrome. Reverse transcription of roughly 0.5 to 1 ug RNA was carried out with random hexamers. TCRdb reprocessed the immunoSEQ multiplex PCR reads via MiXCR and lists one record per CDR3 protein. The sample shows under 150,000 distinct CDR3 sequences, about 93% of them seen only once. The specimen sequenced was CD8+ T cells from PBMCs. The receptor source for this set is a human donor in good health.

This sequence joins TRBV6-1 and TRBJ2-5; perhaps TRBD2 as D (5 bases). Between the trimmed V and J ends, which lost 0 bases and 4 bases, there was a span of 15 bases. Germline-derived CDR1 and CDR2 are MNHNS and SASEGT. CDR3 length equals 16 residues. The CDR3 coding sequence is TGTGCCAGCAGTGAAGCCGTCCGGAGGTCATTAGAGACCCAGTACTTC. This translates into CASSEAVRRSLETQYF.

In its sample, this clonotype was seen a few times. V usage is TRBV28 and J usage is TRBJ1-1; TRBD1 agrees at 7 bases. CDR1 is MDHEN, CDR2 SYDVKM, per germline. After removal of 5 bases from V and 1 base from J, the junction contained 1 base not matched to a gene. The CDR3 runs 13 residues. CDR3 loop: CASSRTGNTEAFF. The CDR3 DNA follows: TGTGCCAGCAGTCGGACAGGGAACACTGAAGCTTTCTTT.

The CDR3 nucleotides are TGCGCCAGCAGCCCAGAGCCCGCGGCAACCTCCTACGAGCAGTACTTC. This encodes CASSPEPAATSYEQYF. The rearrangement joins TRBV4-3 to TRBJ2-7; D gene uncertain. Trimming cost V 4 bases and J 0 bases, with 16 bases left between them. This CDR3 has 16 amino acids. Germline V lookup: CDR1 LGHNA, CDR2 YSLEER.

The chain employs TRBV7-2 and TRBJ2-1; weak D call: TRBD2 (5 bases). The CDR3 runs 14 residues. Germline assignment: CDR1 SGHTA and CDR2 FQGNSA. Trimming pared 5 bases from V and 8 bases from J, leaving 16 bases between. CDR3 nucleotides: TGTGCCAGCAGCCCCCTTTGGAGGAACGATGAGCAGTTCTTC. It specifies CASSPLWRNDEQFF. The full variable domain, in which reference TRBV7-2 and TRBJ2-1 provide the parts outside the CDR3, is GAGVSQSPSNKVTEKGKDVELRCDPISGHTALYWYRQSLGQGLEFLIYFQGNSAPDKSGLPSDRFSAERTGGSVSTLTIQRTQQEDSAVYLCASSPLWRNDEQFFGPGTRLTVL.

This chain links TRBV29-1 with TRBJ2-2; tentatively, D is TRBD1 (6 bases). Trimming shortened V by 2 bases and J by 5 bases, and 15 bases separated the two germline ends. The CDR3 has 15 amino acids. Germline CDR1 reads SQVTM; CDR2 reads ANQGSEA. The CDR3 sequence is CSVEQGPPSTGELFF. The CDR3 coding sequence is TGCAGCGTTGAACAGGGGCCCCCCTCGACCGGGGAGCTGTTTTTT.

The chain has TRBV4-3 and TRBJ2-1; no firm D call. V lost 3 bases and J lost 5, with 8 bases in between. This CDR3 is 13 amino acids long. From germline, CDR1 is LGHNA and CDR2 YSLEER. The CDR3 protein is CASSQEAHNEQFF. The DNA for the CDR3 is TGCGCCAGCAGCCAGGAAGCACACAATGAGCAGTTCTTC.

The CDR3 here is CSAREWKESYGYTF. The CDR3 DNA reads TGCAGTGCTAGAGAATGGAAGGAGTCCTATGGCTACACCTTC. V gene TRBV20-1 combines with J gene TRBJ1-2; no reliable D call. The CDR3 has 14 residues. Trimming cost V 0 bases and J 4 bases, with 12 bases left between them. Germline V gene sequence: CDR1 DFQATT, CDR2 SNEGSKA (reference sequence).